This TCR beta chain was captured in a study of T cell responses to AZD1222 COVID-19 vaccine. On the study more broadly: Second-dose intervals of approximately 4 or approximately 12 weeks were pooled. Whole-study results and caveats: There were repertoire samples only from the period after the peak T cell response. As reported, nearly half of all spike-specific TCRs target variant regions that are unmutated.

With regard to this clone: Antigen unknown.

The germline CDR1 and CDR2 sequences are SNHLY and FYNNEI. This CDR3 is 13 amino acids long. V was pared by 11 bases and J by 7 bases, with 15 bases between. The method was immunoSEQ multiplex PCR; TCRdb's version includes in-frame clones alone and lacks a portion of them. The repertoire holds roughly 120,000 clones, with approximately 88% as singletons. This specimen was peripheral blood, taken on day 0 of AZD1222 vaccination. V is TRBV2 and J is TRBJ1-6, with TRBD1 as a possible D gene (5 bases). This TCR was recovered from an adult in good health. As DNA, the CDR3 is TGTGCCGGGACCGGGAGGGAGAATTCACCCCTCCACTTT. Its translation: CAGTGRENSPLHF.